The 7 T cell receptor beta chains reported below all come from one sample, sequenced in a study of regulatory T cells in long-lasting Graves disease (dated by TCRdb to the early 2020s). Preparation of the library involved multiplex PCR. TCRdb records Illumina HiSeq 4000 as the sequencer. CDR3 regions were amplified by Arm-PCR with iRepertoire HTBI primers to construct TCR beta libraries. The public reads were run again by TCRdb, first through fastp at Q25 and then through MiXCR, and only productive beta chains were kept. CDR3 protein duplicates are merged, each entry listing the most common genes and DNA. This sample gives 300,000 to 450,000 distinct CDR3 sequences in total; around 15% of them show up just once. The top ten clones comprise about 24% of the sample. In the paper's terms, the time point label means: newly diagnosed GD, antithyroid drugs for less than 3 months. RNA was extracted from PBMCs in TRIzol for both TCR sequencing and RNA sequencing.

This sample comprised peripheral blood mononuclear cells (PBMCs), obtained at new diagnosis, from a patient treated with antithyroid drugs. The receptors originated from a female donor with Graves disease.

This clonotype was counted ten times or more. J is TRBJ1-1 and V is TRBV3-1; 12 bases are shared with TRBD1. This CDR3 has 15 residues. The ends lost 2 bases at V and 5 bases at J; junction bases unmatched: 3. Germline-derived CDR1 and CDR2 are LGHDT and YNNKEL (reference sequence). The CDR3 loop is CASSQRDRGQTEAFF. The CDR3, as DNA: TGTGCCAGCAGCCAACGGGACAGGGGGCAAACTGAAGCTTTCTTT.

This clonotype was seen many times. The J gene is TRBJ2-7, the V gene TRBV6-1; the D is unclear. This CDR3 is 11 amino acids long. Germline V gives CDR1 MNHNS, CDR2 SASEGT. Trimming took off 3 bases at V and 6 bases at J, with 6 bases between the two ends. The DNA of the CDR3 is TGTGCCAGCAGTGACCGGCTCGAGCAGTACTTC. Translating it yields CASSDRLEQYF.

Ten or more counts support this clonotype. The chain employs TRBV5-6 and TRBJ1-1; D remains ambiguous. There are 11 residues in the CDR3. Trimming stripped 9 bases from V and 1 base from J, with 7 bases between. Germline V gives CDR1 SGHDT, CDR2 YYEEEE. For the CDR3, the DNA is TGTGCCACCTTCTGGAACACTGAAGCTTTCTTT. Amino acids: CATFWNTEAFF.

At least ten counts were recorded for this clonotype. V and J are TRBV6-2 or TRBV6-3 and TRBJ2-7; 9 bases line up with TRBD1. The junction had 5 bases not matched to a gene; V was cut back by 6 bases and J by 2 bases. This CDR3 contains 14 residues. Germline V CDR1 and CDR2: MNHEY, SVGEGT. CDR3 protein: CASSWTGAPYEQYF. The CDR3 DNA reads as TGTGCCAGCAGCTGGACAGGGGCACCCTACGAGCAGTACTTC.

The table lists this clonotype with many counts. Its ends do not fully match the called genes, so a read error is possible. The chain links TRBV5-1 to TRBJ2-7, with 11 bases lining up with TRBD1. Germline CDR1 reads SGHRS; CDR2 reads YFSETQ. The CDR3 totals 14 residues. The CDR3 DNA reads as TGTGCCAGCAGCGGCGGGACAGGGGGTTACGAGCAGTACTTC. This translates into CASSGGTGGYEQYF.

This chain links TRBV9 with TRBJ2-2; TRBD1 agrees at 9 bases. Per germline, CDR1 SGDLS and CDR2 YYNGEE. The junction had 4 bases not matched to a gene; V was cut back by 9 bases and J by 4 bases. There are 13 residues in the CDR3. CDR3 DNA: TGTGCCACAACAGGGGGCTTCACCGGGGAGCTGTTTTTT. Translating gives CATTGGFTGELFF.

In its sample, this clonotype was seen many times. The chain carries TRBV12-3 or TRBV12-4 and TRBJ2-7; 8 nucleotides line up with TRBD1. CDR3 length equals 13 residues. V shed 3 bases and J 3 bases; nucleotides not matched to a gene: 1. CDR3 nucleotide sequence: TGTGCCAGCAGTTTCGGACAGGGCTACGAGCAGTACTTC. This encodes CASSFGQGYEQYF.